This T cell receptor beta chain stems from a study of OX40 agonist ivuxolimab in advanced cancers. Losses at the gene ends were 5 bases for V and 5 bases for J; bases not matched to a gene: 9. The CDR3 covers 15 residues. From germline, CDR1 is SGHNT and CDR2 YENEEA. Data came from immunoSEQ multiplex PCR; TCRdb stores just in-frame clones and leaves some out. In the table there are roughly 60,000 clones, more than 75% of which are singletons. The sequencing here drew on CD4+ or CD8+ T cells sorted from blood, taken in a trial of the OX40 agonist ivuxolimab. The gene calls are TRBV11-3 and TRBJ2-1, with 7 positions matching TRBD2. This clonotype was obtained from an adult with an advanced solid tumor such as melanoma, head and neck, liver or kidney cancer. This chain's CDR3 is CASSRDGRRDNEQFF. In DNA, the CDR3 is TGTGCCAGCAGCCGTGACGGGAGGAGGGACAATGAGCAGTTCTTC. The full variable domain, with the rest looked up from reference TRBV11-3 and TRBJ2-1, is EAGVVQSPRYKIIEKKQPVAFWCNPISGHNTLYWYLQNLGQGPELLIRYENEEAVDDSQLPKDRFSAERLKGVDSTLKIQPAELGDSAVYLCASSRDGRRDNEQFFGPGTRLTVL.